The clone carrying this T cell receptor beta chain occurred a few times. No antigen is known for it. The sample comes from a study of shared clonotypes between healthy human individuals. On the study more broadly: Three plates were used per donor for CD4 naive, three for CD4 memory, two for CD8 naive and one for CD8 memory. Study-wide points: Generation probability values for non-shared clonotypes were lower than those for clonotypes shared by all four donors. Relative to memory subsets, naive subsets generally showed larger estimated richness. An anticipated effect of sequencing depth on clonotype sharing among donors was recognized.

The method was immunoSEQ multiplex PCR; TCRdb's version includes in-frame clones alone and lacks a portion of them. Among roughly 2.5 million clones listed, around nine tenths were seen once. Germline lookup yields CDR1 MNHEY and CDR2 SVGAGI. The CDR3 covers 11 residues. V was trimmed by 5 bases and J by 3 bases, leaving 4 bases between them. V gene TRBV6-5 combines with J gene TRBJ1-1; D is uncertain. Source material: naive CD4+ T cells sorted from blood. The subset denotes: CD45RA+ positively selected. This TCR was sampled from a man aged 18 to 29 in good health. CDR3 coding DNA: TGTGCCAGCAGTCGCCACACTGAAGCTTTCTTT. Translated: CASSRHTEAFF.